Listed here are 15 T cell receptor beta chains from one sample, sequenced in a study of shared clonotypes between healthy human individuals. Assay used: immunoSEQ multiplex PCR; TCRdb lists only in-frame clones, some missing. The table has fewer than 2.5 million clones, 90% to 95% seen once; the top ten hold 0.36%. The specimen was naive CD4+ T cells from PBMCs. Subset meaning: CD45RA+ positively selected. The receptors were gathered from a man younger than 35 in good health. Some clones in this sample may be carry-over from other donors' samples.

The chain couples TRBV29-1 to TRBJ2-6; D unresolved. Trimming removed 4 bases at V and 0 bases at J, with 10 bases between. The length of the CDR3 is 15 residues. The germline CDR1 and CDR2 sequences are SQVTM and ANQGSEA. In DNA, the CDR3 is TGCAGCGTTGGATGGGGATTCTCTGGGGCCAACGTCCTGACTTTC. Amino acids: CSVGWGFSGANVLTF.

V gene TRBV10-3 combines with J gene TRBJ2-7; D unclear. V lost 2 bases to trimming and J lost 5 bases, with 10 bases between them. This CDR3 region has 13 residues. Germline CDR1 reads ENHRY; CDR2 reads SYGVKD. The CDR3 DNA reads TGTGCCATCAGTGAGCGCCAGTCGGACGAGCAGTACTTC. Translated: CAISERQSDEQYF.

The chain is built from TRBV6-5 and TRBJ1-2; D is unclear. The CDR3 covers 14 residues. V dropped 0 bases and J dropped 7 bases, with 12 bases sitting between them. CDR1 is MNHEY and CDR2 is SVGAGI in the germline V gene. The CDR3 is CASSYSLGLGGYTF. The DNA of the CDR3 is TGTGCCAGCAGTTACTCTCTGGGTTTGGGTGGCTACACCTTC.

The chain has TRBV7-2 and TRBJ2-7; 9 bases are shared with TRBD1. V lost 3 bases to trimming and J lost 3 bases; unmatched junction nucleotides: 3. Looked up from germline, CDR1 is SGHTA and CDR2 is FQGNSA. The CDR3 loop spans 14 amino acids. The CDR3 reads CASSLDRGGYEQYF. The DNA of the CDR3 is TGTGCCAGCAGCTTGGACAGGGGAGGCTACGAGCAGTACTTC. Supplemented by reference TRBV7-2 and TRBJ2-7, the full variable domain reads GAGVSQSPSNKVTEKGKDVELRCDPISGHTALYWYRQSLGQGLEFLIYFQGNSAPDKSGLPSDRFSAERTGGSVSTLTIQRTQQEDSAVYLCASSLDRGGYEQYFGPGTRLTVT.

The V gene is TRBV6-1, the J gene TRBJ1-4, with 12 bases identical to TRBD1. V was pared by 4 bases and J by 14 bases, with 8 bases of the junction left unmatched. The CDR3 contains 14 residues. From germline, CDR1 is MNHNS and CDR2 SASEGT. Written as DNA, the CDR3 is TGTGCCAGCAGTGTGGGACAGGGGGCGTCAAAGCTGTTTTTT. Residues: CASSVGQGASKLFF.

In its sample, this clone was seen once. Other DNA sequences in the same sample also yield this CDR3. This chain uses TRBV5-1 with TRBJ2-7; TRBD1 agrees at 12 bases. The CDR3 extends over 14 amino acids. Germline CDR1 SGHRS, CDR2 YFSETQ. V shed 4 bases and J 6 bases; nucleotides not matched to a gene: 5. As DNA, the CDR3 is TGCGCCAGCAGCCTCGGGACAGGGGGCCGCGAGCAGTACTTC. Its protein is CASSLGTGGREQYF.

CDR3 sequence reads: CASRRGPVEEKLFF. The DNA for the CDR3 is TGTGCCAGCAGACGGGGGCCAGTGGAGGAAAAACTGTTTTTT. The chain carries TRBV6-1 and TRBJ1-4; D is possibly TRBD1 (6 bases). V lost 6 bases, J lost 8 bases, and 16 bases lay in between. Germline V gives CDR1 MNHNS, CDR2 SASEGT. The CDR3 length is 14 residues.

The chain recombines TRBV6-4 with TRBJ1-2; D unresolved. Germline-derived CDR1 and CDR2 are MRHNA and SNTAGT. V dropped 10 bases and J dropped 0 bases, with 9 bases sitting between them. CDR3 length: 12 residues. The CDR3 protein is CATRDANYGYTF. CDR3 nucleotide sequence: TGTGCCACCCGAGACGCTAACTATGGCTACACCTTC.

The chain couples TRBV28 to TRBJ1-2; TRBD1 matches 10 bases. Germline V gene sequence: CDR1 MDHEN, CDR2 SYDVKM. Trimming at V came to 6 bases and at J to 8 bases, leaving 9 bases not matched to a gene. The CDR3 length is 14 residues. CDR3 protein: CASSSRTGGGGYTF. In DNA form, the CDR3 reads TGTGCCAGCAGCTCCCGGACAGGGGGAGGCGGCTACACCTTC.

This chain joins TRBV5-1 and TRBJ2-2; D assignment may be TRBD1 or TRBD2 (6 bases each). The CDR3 is made up of 13 amino acids. Trimming pared 5 bases from V and 10 bases from J, leaving 15 bases between. Germline V lookup: CDR1 SGHRS, CDR2 YFSETQ. The CDR3 reads CASSRGVGEELFF. The CDR3 nucleotides are TGCGCCAGCAGTAGGGGGGTAGGAGAGGAGCTGTTTTTT.

As to this clone: This specimen includes other DNA sequences encoding the same CDR3. This chain joins TRBV6-5 and TRBJ2-7; D not resolved. The V gene's germline CDR1 is MNHEY and CDR2 SVGAGI. The V and J ends lost 6 bases and 4 bases respectively, with 10 bases between them. This CDR3 is built from 12 residues. The CDR3 sequence is CASSPGPYEQYF. The CDR3 coding sequence is TGTGCCAGCAGCCCGGGCCCTTACGAGCAGTACTTC.

The chain recombines TRBV7-3 with TRBJ2-1; 7 bases align to TRBD2. Looked up from germline, CDR1 is SGHTA and CDR2 is FQGTGA. This CDR3 is 14 amino acids long. The trim removed 9 bases at V and 6 bases at J, leaving 11 bases unmatched. CDR3 region: CASRGAGKFNEQFF. CDR3 nucleotides: TGTGCCAGTCGGGGAGCGGGAAAATTCAATGAGCAGTTCTTC.

CDR3: CASSFGVAGGRNEQFF. The CDR3 nucleotides read TGTGCCAGCAGCTTCGGGGTAGCGGGAGGTCGCAATGAGCAGTTCTTC. The rearrangement joins TRBV7-3 to TRBJ2-1; 10 positions agree with TRBD2. The J segment lost 6 bases and the V segment lost 3 bases, leaving 8 bases of the junction unmatched. The CDR3 spans 16 residues. Germline CDR1 and CDR2: SGHTA and FQGTGA.

The V gene is TRBV7-3, the J gene TRBJ2-1; the match to TRBD2 covers 9 bases. V was pared by 4 bases and J by 9 bases, with 10 bases of the junction left unmatched. Germline V gives CDR1 SGHTA, CDR2 FQGTGA. This CDR3 is built from 15 residues. CDR3 DNA sequence: TGTGCCAGCAGCTCTTCAGCGGGAGGACTTCTTGAGCAGTTCTTC. Protein sequence: CASSSSAGGLLEQFF.

In DNA form, the CDR3 reads TGTGCCAGCAGTTACTCAGGGAAATACGAGCAGTACTTC. Translation: CASSYSGKYEQYF. The chain uses TRBV6-5 and TRBJ2-7; D is unresolved. The CDR3 extends over 13 amino acids. V lost 0 bases and J lost 4, with 7 bases in between. The germline V gene encodes CDR1 MNHEY and CDR2 SVGAGI.